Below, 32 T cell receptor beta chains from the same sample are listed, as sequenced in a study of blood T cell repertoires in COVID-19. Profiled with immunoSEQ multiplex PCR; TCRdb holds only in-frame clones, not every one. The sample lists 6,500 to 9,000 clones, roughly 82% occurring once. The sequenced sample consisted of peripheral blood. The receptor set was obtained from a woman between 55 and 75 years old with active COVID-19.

CDR3 bases: TGTGCCAGCAAACCTCAGGGGGCCACTGAAGCTTTCTTT. This translates into CASKPQGATEAFF. The chain couples TRBV12-3 or TRBV12-4 to TRBJ1-1; TRBD1 matches at 8 bases. The V gene end was trimmed by 7 bases and the J gene end by 4 bases; junction bases not matched to a gene: 5. The CDR3 extends over 13 amino acids.

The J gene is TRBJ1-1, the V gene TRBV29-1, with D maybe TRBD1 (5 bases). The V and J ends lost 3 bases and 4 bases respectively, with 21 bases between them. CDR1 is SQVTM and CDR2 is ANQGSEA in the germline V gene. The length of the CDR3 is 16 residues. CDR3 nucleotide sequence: TGCAGCGTTGATGGGTTTATAACAGGTCTTGGCACTGAAGCTTTCTTT. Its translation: CSVDGFITGLGTEAFF.

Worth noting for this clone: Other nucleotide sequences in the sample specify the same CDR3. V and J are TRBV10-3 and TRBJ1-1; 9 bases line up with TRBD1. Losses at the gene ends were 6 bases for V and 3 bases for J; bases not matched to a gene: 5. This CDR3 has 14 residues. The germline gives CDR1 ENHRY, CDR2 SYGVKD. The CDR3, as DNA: TGTGCCATCAGAGGAGGACAGGGGTACACTGAAGCTTTCTTT. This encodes CAIRGGQGYTEAFF.

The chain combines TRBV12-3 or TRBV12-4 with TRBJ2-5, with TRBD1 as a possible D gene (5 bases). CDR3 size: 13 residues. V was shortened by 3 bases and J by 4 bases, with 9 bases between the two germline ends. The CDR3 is CASSLDRGETQYF. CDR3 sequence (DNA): TGTGCCAGCAGTTTGGATAGGGGAGAGACCCAGTACTTC.

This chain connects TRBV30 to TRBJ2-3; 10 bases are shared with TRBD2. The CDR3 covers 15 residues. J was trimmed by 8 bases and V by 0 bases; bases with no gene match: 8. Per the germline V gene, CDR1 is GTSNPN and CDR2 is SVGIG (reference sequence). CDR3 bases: TGTGCCTGGAGTGTTTCCAGCGGGGGGGCCAGTACGCAGTATTTT. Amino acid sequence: CAWSVSSGGASTQYF. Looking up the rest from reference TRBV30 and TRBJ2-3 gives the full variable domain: SQTIHQWPATLVQPVGSPLSLECTVEGTSNPNLYWYRQAAGRGLQLLFYSVGIGQISSEVPQNLSASRPQDRQFILSSKKLLLSDSGFYLCAWSVSSGGASTQYFGPGTRLTVL.

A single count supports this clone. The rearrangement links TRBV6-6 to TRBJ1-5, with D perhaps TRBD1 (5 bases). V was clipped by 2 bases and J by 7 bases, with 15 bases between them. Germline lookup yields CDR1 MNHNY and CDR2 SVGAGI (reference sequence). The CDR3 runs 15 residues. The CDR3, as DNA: TGTGCCAGCAGTTACGATGAGCACGGGGGACAGCCCCAGCATTTT. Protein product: CASSYDEHGGQPQHF.

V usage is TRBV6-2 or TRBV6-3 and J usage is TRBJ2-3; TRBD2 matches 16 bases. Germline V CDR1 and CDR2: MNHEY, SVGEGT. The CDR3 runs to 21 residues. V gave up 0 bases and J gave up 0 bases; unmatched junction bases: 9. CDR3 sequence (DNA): TGTGCCAGCAGTTACTCTCCGGGACTAGCGGGGGGGGACCCTAGCACAGATACGCAGTATTTT. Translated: CASSYSPGLAGGDPSTDTQYF.

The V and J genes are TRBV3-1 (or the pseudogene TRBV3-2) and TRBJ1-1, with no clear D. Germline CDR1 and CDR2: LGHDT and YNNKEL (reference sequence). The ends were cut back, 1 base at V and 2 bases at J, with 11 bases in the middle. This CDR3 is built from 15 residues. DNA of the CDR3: TGTGCCAGCAGCCAAGGGTGGGCAGCAAACACTGAAGCTTTCTTT. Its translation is CASSQGWAANTEAFF.

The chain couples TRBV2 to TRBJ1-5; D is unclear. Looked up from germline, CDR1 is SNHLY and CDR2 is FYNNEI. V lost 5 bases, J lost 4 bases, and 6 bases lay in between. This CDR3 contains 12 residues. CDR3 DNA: TGTGCCAGCAGTTCCTATAATCAGCCCCAGCATTTT. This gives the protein CASSSYNQPQHF.

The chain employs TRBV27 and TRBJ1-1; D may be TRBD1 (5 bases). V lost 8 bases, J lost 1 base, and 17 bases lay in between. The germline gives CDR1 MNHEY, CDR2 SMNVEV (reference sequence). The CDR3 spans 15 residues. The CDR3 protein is CASSPARTPNTEAFF. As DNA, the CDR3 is TGTGCCAGCTCCCCCGCCAGGACACCGAACACTGAAGCTTTCTTT.

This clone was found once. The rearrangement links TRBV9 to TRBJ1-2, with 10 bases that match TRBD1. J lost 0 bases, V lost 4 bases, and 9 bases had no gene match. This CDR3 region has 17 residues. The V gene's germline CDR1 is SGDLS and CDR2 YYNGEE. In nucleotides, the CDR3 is TGTGCCAGCAGCCAGGGGGACAGGGGATTTGCTAACTATGGCTACACCTTC. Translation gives CASSQGDRGFANYGYTF.

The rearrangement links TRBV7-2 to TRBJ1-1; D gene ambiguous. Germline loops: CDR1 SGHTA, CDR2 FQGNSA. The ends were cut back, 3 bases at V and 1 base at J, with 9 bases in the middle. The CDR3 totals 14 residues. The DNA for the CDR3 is TGTGCCAGCAGCTTTAGCGCCGGGAACACTGAAGCTTTCTTT. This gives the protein CASSFSAGNTEAFF.

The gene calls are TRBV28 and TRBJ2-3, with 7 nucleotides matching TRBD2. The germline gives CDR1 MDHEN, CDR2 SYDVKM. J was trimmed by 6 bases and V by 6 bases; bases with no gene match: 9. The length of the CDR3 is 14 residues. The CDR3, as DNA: TGTGCCAGCAGCCTAGGGGTGGGGGGGGATACGCAGTATTTT. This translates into CASSLGVGGDTQYF.

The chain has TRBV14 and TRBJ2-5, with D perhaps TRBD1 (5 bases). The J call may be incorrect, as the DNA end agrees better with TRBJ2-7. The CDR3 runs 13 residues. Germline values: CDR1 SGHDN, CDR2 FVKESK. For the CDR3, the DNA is TGTGCCAGCAGCCTCAGGATGGGGCACGAGCAGTACTTC. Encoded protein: CASSLRMGHEQYF.

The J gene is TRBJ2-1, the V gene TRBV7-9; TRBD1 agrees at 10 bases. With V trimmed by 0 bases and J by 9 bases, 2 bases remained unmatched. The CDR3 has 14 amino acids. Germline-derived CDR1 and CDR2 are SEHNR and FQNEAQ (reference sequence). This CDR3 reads CASSLADRGLEQFF. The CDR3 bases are TGTGCCAGCAGCTTAGCAGACAGGGGGCTTGAGCAGTTCTTC.

CDR3 sequence: CASSIEVGGHRSGANVLTF. The DNA of the CDR3 is TGTGCCAGTAGTATAGAGGTAGGGGGACATCGCTCTGGGGCCAACGTCCTGACTTTC. This chain links TRBV19 with TRBJ2-6, with D possibly being TRBD1 (6 bases). V was cut by 0 bases and J by 0 bases, with 15 bases left in between. Germline V gene lookup returns CDR1 LNHDA and CDR2 SQIVND (reference sequence). This CDR3 is 19 amino acids long.

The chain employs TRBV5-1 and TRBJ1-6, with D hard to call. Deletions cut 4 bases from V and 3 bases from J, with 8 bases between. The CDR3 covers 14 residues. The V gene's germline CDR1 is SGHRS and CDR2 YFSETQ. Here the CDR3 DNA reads TGCGCCAGCAGCCCGGGATTCTATAATTCACCCCTCCACTTT. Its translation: CASSPGFYNSPLHF.

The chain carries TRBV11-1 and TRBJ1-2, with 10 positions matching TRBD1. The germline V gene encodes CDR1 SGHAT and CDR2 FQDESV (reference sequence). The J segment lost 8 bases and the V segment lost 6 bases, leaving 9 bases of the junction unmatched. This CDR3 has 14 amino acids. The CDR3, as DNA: TGTGCCAGCAGACCTAAAGGGACAGGGGACGGCTACACCTTC. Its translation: CASRPKGTGDGYTF.

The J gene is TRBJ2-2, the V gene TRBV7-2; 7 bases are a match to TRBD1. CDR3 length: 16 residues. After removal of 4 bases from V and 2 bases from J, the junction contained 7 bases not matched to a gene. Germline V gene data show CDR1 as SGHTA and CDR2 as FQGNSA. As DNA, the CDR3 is TGTGCCAGCAGCTCCAGGACAGGTAGAAACACCGGGGAGCTGTTTTTT. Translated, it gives CASSSRTGRNTGELFF.

CDR3 amino acids: CASSSGGAGGNIQYF. The CDR3 DNA follows: TGTGCCAGCAGCTCCGGGGGGGCCGGTGGAAACATTCAGTACTTC. This chain connects TRBV7-2 to TRBJ2-4; TRBD2 aligns across 8 bases. V gave up 4 bases and J gave up 6 bases; unmatched junction bases: 8. Looked up from germline, CDR1 is SGHTA and CDR2 is FQGNSA. This CDR3 has 15 residues.

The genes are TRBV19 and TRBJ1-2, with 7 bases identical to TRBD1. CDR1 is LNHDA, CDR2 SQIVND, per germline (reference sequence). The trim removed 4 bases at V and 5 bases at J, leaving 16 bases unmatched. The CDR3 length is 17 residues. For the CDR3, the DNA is TGTGCCAGTAGTACCGTGAAGACAGGGCTGGCCCCATATGGCTACACCTTC. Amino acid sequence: CASSTVKTGLAPYGYTF.

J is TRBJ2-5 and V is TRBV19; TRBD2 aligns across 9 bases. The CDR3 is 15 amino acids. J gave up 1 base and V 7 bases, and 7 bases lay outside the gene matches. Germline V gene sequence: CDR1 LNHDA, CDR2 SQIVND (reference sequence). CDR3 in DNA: TGTGCCAGTAACGGCGGGGGGGGAGGCCAAGAGACCCAGTACTTC. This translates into CASNGGGGGQETQYF.

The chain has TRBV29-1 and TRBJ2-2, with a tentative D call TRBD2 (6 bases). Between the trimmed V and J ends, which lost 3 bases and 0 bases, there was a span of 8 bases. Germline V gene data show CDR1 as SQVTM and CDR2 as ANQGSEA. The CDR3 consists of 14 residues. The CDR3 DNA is TGCAGCGTTGAGCGGGGAGCGAACACCGGGGAGCTGTTTTTT. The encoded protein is CSVERGANTGELFF.

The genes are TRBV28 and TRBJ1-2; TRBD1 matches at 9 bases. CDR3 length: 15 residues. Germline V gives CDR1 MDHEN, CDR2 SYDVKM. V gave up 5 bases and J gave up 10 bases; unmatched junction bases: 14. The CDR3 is CASSPSVPGQGFYTF. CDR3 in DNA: TGTGCCAGCAGTCCATCCGTCCCGGGACAGGGCTTCTACACCTTC.

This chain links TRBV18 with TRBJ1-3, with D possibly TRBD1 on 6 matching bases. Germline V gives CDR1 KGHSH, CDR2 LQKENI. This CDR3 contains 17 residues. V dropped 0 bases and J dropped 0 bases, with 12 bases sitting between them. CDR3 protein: CASSPPLGGPSGNTIYF. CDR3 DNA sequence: TGTGCCAGCTCACCACCGCTCGGGGGGCCCTCTGGAAACACCATATATTTT.

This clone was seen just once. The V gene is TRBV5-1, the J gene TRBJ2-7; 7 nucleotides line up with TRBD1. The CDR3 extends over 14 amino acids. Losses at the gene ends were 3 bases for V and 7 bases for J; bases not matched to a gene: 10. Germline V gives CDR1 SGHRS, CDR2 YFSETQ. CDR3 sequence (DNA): TGCGCCAGCAGCTCACAGGGGACCGTACGGGAGCAGTACTTC. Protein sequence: CASSSQGTVREQYF.

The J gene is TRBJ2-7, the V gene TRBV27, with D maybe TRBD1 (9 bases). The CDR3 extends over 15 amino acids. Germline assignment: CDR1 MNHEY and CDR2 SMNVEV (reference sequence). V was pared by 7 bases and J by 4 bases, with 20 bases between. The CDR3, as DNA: TGTGCCAGCACCATCGCGGGAGGACAGGGGTACGAGCAGTACTTC. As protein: CASTIAGGQGYEQYF.

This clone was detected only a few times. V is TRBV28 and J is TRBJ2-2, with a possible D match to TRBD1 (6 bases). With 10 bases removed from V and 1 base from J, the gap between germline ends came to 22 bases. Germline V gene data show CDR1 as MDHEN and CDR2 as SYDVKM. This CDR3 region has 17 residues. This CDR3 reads CATQSLRGRGNTGELFF. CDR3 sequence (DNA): TGTGCCACCCAGTCCCTCCGTGGCAGGGGGAACACCGGGGAGCTGTTTTTT.

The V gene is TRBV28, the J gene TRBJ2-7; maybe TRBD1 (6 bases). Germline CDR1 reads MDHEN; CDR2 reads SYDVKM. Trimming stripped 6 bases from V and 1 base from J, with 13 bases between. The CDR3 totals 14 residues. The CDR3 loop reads CASRNQGHSYEQYF. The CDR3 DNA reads TGTGCCAGCAGGAATCAGGGACATTCCTACGAGCAGTACTTC.

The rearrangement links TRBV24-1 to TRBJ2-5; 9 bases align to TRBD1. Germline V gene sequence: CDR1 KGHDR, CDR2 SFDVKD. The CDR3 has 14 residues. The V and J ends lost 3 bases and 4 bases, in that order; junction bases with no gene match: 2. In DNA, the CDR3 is TGTGCCACCAGTGATGCGACAGGGGGAGAGACCCAGTACTTC. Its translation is CATSDATGGETQYF.

The chain's CDR3 is CASSLTQIPNYGYTF. CDR3 in DNA: TGTGCCAGCAGCTTAACACAGATACCGAACTATGGCTACACCTTC. The chain employs TRBV7-2 and TRBJ1-2, with no clear D. The germline V and J ends were trimmed by 2 bases and 2 bases, with 12 bases remaining between them. Germline CDR1 SGHTA, CDR2 FQGNSA. CDR3 length: 15 amino acids.

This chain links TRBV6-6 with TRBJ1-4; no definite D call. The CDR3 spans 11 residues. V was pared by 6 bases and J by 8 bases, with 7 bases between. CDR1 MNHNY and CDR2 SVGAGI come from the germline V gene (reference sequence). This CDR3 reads CASRTKEKLFF. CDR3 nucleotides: TGTGCCAGCAGGACAAAGGAAAAACTGTTTTTT.